This T cell receptor (beta chain) was observed in a study of T cells in placental villitis. In terms of the full investigation: To test an allograft-versus-infection hypothesis, the study compared placental TCR-beta repertoires across three groups: villitis of unknown etiology, unaffected controls matched for gestational age, and infectious villitis.

The investigation overall reported the following: CMV-specific clone frequencies were higher in infectious CMV cases than in villitis of unknown etiology (around 0.01 vs 0.001), which did not differ from controls. With bulk tissue sequencing, helper, regulatory or cytotoxic T cells could not be distinguished, nor could maternal versus fetal T cells, and gamma-delta receptors were excluded. Small amounts of decidua were contained in the paraffin blocks, so some of the captured T cells, especially in controls, may have been decidual rather than villous infiltrates. Villitis of unknown etiology placentae showed higher clonality than controls (median approximately 0.05 versus 0.006, p=0.0025), indicating clonal expansion. In villitis of unknown etiology, the expanded clones were largely private to each individual placenta, suggesting that there was no single initiating antigen.

Nine to ten placentae had a pathological diagnosis of high-grade villitis of unknown etiology and were chosen using the Amsterdam Criteria. Significantly higher gravidity and parity and more prior miscarriages were observed in mothers with villitis of unknown etiology than in the control and infectious villitis groups. After delivery, placentae were collected and subjected to gross and histological evaluation prior to the selection of archival tissue. Five 10-micron scrolls were cut from each FFPE block, and DNA was then isolated using the AllPrep DNA/RNA FFPE Tissue kit. DNA concentration and purity were checked by NanoDrop, and RNA quality was assessed on a Bioanalyzer. With respect to this clone: No cognate antigen has been identified for it. No base qualities exist here, and no much larger clone lies one base off it.

Using the immunoSEQ v4 bias-controlled multiplex PCR assay, run blinded to group allocation, TCR-beta CDR3 regions were amplified from genomic DNA. To estimate the quantities of nucleated cells and T cells in each sample, reference gene primers were added alongside the TCR-beta primers. Sequencing of the libraries was performed on an Illumina MiSeq with a 100-cycle paired-end protocol. Turning to the authors' computational methods: The immunoSEQ Analyzer software was used to calculate diversity and richness, with richness measured by iChao1 and clonality based on Pielou evenness and Shannon diversity (range 0-1, where higher values mean less diversity). CDR3 amino acid sequences with V/J genes were queried against VDJdb for CMV, EBV and influenza A specificities using confidence 3 and substitution 2. The Morisita-Horn index was used to measure TCR-beta amino acid clonotype overlap among the villitis of unknown etiology, infectious villitis and control repertoires. This immuneACCESS table, as held by TCRdb, lists in-frame sequences with V and J called but not all clones. Of the missing ones, under half trace to an unresolved V gene in checked studies; the others have no known cause. From that table come the V and J calls and clone size; the DNA was used to work out D and trimming. The sample profile shows several hundred clones; roughly 80% of them were found once. The ten largest clones represent around an eighth of the sample.

The sequence derives from a human patient with villitis of unknown etiology; the placental T cells may come from both mother and fetus. Input material: placental tissue containing maternal and fetal cells.

The DNA reads TGTGCCAGCTCACCTCAGGGGGAAGGCTATGGCTACACCTTC. Translated, it gives CASSPQGEGYGYTF. Rearrangement joined TRBV18 to TRBJ1-2, and TRBD1 matches 7 of the central bases. The germline V gene encodes CDR1 KGHSH and CDR2 LQKENI. The CDR3 has 14 amino acids, counting the end cysteine and phenylalanine. Left in the record is the CDR3 DNA by itself, 42 bases read in frame from the first base. Germline trimming: 3 bases from V, 4 bases from J; junction bases outside gene matches: 5.